Below, 29 T cell receptor beta chains from the same sample are listed, as sequenced in a study of T-cell memory formation after mild COVID-19. A single record per CDR3 protein comes from TCRdb applying MiXCR to the 5' RACE reads. The repertoire holds approximately 500,000 distinct CDR3 sequences, roughly 23% seen once, with approximately 12% in the top ten. Sequencing was carried out using PBMCs or a T cell subset sorted from them (not recorded which). Every receptor here comes from an adult woman who had mild COVID-19 (a few samples of this study predate the infection). Cell type and time point are not known.

A few counts support this clonotype. The V gene is TRBV15, the J gene TRBJ2-3, with no clear D. Germline lookup yields CDR1 LNHNV and CDR2 YYDKDF (reference sequence). CDR3 length: 12 residues. Trimming left V 9 bases short and J 3 bases short, with 10 bases between. The CDR3 spells CATREVTDTQYF. The CDR3 DNA reads TGTGCCACAAGGGAAGTGACAGATACGCAGTATTTT. Filled out from reference TRBV15 and TRBJ2-3, the complete variable domain reads DAMVIQNPRYQVTQFGKPVTLSCSQTLNHNVMYWYQQKSSQAPKLLFHYYDKDFNNEADTPDNFQSRRPNTSFCFLDIRSPGLGDTAMYLCATREVTDTQYFGPGTRLTVL.

This clonotype was detected only a few times. This chain joins TRBV12-3 or TRBV12-4 and TRBJ2-1; 10 nucleotides match TRBD2. CDR3 length: 15 residues. J lost 10 bases, V lost 3 bases, and 9 bases had no gene match. In DNA, the CDR3 is TGTGCCAGCAGTTTGTACCTAGCGGGAGAAGCCGAGCAGTTCTTC. It codes for CASSLYLAGEAEQFF.

V gene TRBV20-1 combines with J gene TRBJ2-4, with TRBD2 identical over 7 bases. In germline, CDR1 is DFQATT, CDR2 SNEGSKA (reference sequence). The trim removed 6 bases at V and 0 bases at J, leaving 8 bases unmatched. The CDR3 consists of 15 residues. The CDR3 loop reads CSAPGTILAKNIQYF. In DNA, the CDR3 is TGCAGTGCCCCCGGGACTATTCTAGCCAAAAACATTCAGTACTTC.

This clonotype was picked up a small number of times. This chain connects TRBV5-6 to TRBJ1-5; 7 bases map to TRBD1. The CDR3 is 15 residues long. Unmatched junction bases numbered 6, after V lost 4 bases and J lost 2 bases. Per germline, CDR1 SGHDT and CDR2 YYEEEE. CDR3 nucleotides: TGTGCCAGCAGCCCATATGACAGGGGCAATCAGCCCCAGCATTTT. Protein: CASSPYDRGNQPQHF.

V usage is TRBV15 and J usage is TRBJ1-6, with TRBD1 matching 7 bases. The CDR3 length is 16 residues. Germline V gene data show CDR1 as LNHNV and CDR2 as YYDKDF (reference sequence). The J segment lost 7 bases and the V segment lost 0 bases, leaving 6 bases of the junction unmatched. CDR3 coding DNA: TGTGCCACCAGCAGAGACAGGACAGGCGGAAATTCACCCCTCCACTTT. It specifies CATSRDRTGGNSPLHF.

This clonotype turned up a few times. The rearrangement uses TRBV5-1 and TRBJ2-3; D not resolved. From germline, CDR1 is SGHRS and CDR2 YFSETQ. With 5 bases removed from V and 6 bases from J, the gap between germline ends came to 13 bases. The CDR3 consists of 13 residues. CDR3 nucleotide sequence: TGCGCCAGCAGGTCCCCAGTAGTGGATACGCAGTATTTT. As protein: CASRSPVVDTQYF.

In this sample, this clonotype turned up a few times. The J gene is TRBJ2-1, the V gene TRBV24-1, with D tentatively TRBD1 (6 bases). V lost 9 bases and J lost 4, with 18 bases in between. Germline CDR1 reads KGHDR; CDR2 reads SFDVKD. The CDR3 is 15 residues long. CDR3 sequence: CATVPNGQQYNEQFF. The CDR3 region has the DNA TGTGCCACCGTACCAAACGGACAGCAGTACAATGAGCAGTTCTTC.

This clonotype appeared a few times. The V call is TRBV7-8, the J call TRBJ2-7; TRBD1 or TRBD2 may be the D gene (5 bases each). Trimming took off 6 bases at V and 2 bases at J, with 20 bases between the two ends. Looked up from germline, CDR1 is SGHVS and CDR2 is FQNEAQ. The length of the CDR3 is 16 residues. The DNA for the CDR3 is TGTGCCAGCAGTCCGGGATCCGGGACGGCGGCCTACGAGCAGTACTTC. It codes for CASSPGSGTAAYEQYF. The complete variable domain, with remaining parts taken from reference TRBV7-8 and TRBJ2-7, reads GAGVSQSPRYKVAKRGQDVALRCDPISGHVSLFWYQQALGQGPEFLTYFQNEAQLDKSGLPSDRFFAERPEGSVSTLKIQRTQQEDSAVYLCASSPGSGTAAYEQYFGPGTRLTVT.

This clonotype appeared many times. The CDR3 sequence is CASSDPLPPLHEQYF. CDR3 DNA: TGTGCCAGCAGTGATCCCCTTCCCCCTCTTCACGAGCAGTACTTC. The chain joins TRBV25-1 to TRBJ2-7; D gene uncertain. Trimming removed 3 bases from V and 5 bases from J, with 17 bases in between. This CDR3 contains 15 residues. Germline V lookup: CDR1 MGHDK, CDR2 SYGVNS.

This clonotype appeared once. This chain links TRBV5-1 with TRBJ2-7; D uncertain. CDR1 and CDR2 from the germline V gene are SGHRS and YFSETQ. CDR3 length equals 13 residues. With 5 bases removed from V and 5 bases from J, the gap between germline ends came to 14 bases. The CDR3 coding sequence is TGCGCCAGCAGTTGGACCCCTGGGGACGAGCAGTACTTC. Translating it yields CASSWTPGDEQYF. Based on the CDR3 plus reference TRBV5-1 and TRBJ2-7, the full variable domain is KAGVTQTPRYLIKTRGQQVTLSCSPISGHRSVSWYQQTPGQGLQFLFEYFSETQRNKGNFPGRFSGRQFSNSRSEMNVSTLELGDSALYLCASSWTPGDEQYFGPGTRLTVT.

As concerns this clonotype: One junction end does not reproduce the germline sequence, and a read error may be involved. The V gene is TRBV29-1, the J gene TRBJ1-2; 10 nucleotides agree with TRBD1. Germline V gene data show CDR1 as SQVTM and CDR2 as ANQGSEA. The CDR3 runs 12 residues. As DNA, the CDR3 is TGCAGCGTTGAACGACAGGGGGCGTTTAGTTTCTTC. Its translation: CSVERQGAFSFF.

The genes are TRBV3-1 and TRBJ1-1; tentative D call: TRBD1 (5 bases). Trimming cost V 1 base and J 3 bases, with 15 bases left between them. CDR1 and CDR2 from the germline V gene are LGHDT and YNNKEL (reference sequence). CDR3 size: 16 residues. The CDR3 DNA reads as TGTGCCAGCAGCCAAGTGTCGAGGGGATTCGACACTGAAGCTTTCTTT. It translates to CASSQVSRGFDTEAFF.

The CDR3: CASSFVQGNNQPQHF. The CDR3 region has the DNA TGTGCCAGCAGTTTCGTACAGGGTAACAATCAGCCCCAGCATTTT. The chain is built from TRBV12-3 or TRBV12-4 and TRBJ1-5, with D possibly being TRBD1 (6 bases). The CDR3 spans 15 residues. The V and J ends lost 3 bases and 3 bases respectively, with 12 bases between them.

V is TRBV4-2 and J is TRBJ2-7, with a weak D call TRBD1 (6 bases). Germline lookup yields CDR1 LGHNA and CDR2 YNFKEQ. The CDR3 totals 15 residues. Trimming shortened V by 0 bases and J by 3 bases, and 12 bases separated the two germline ends. The CDR3, as DNA: TGTGCCAGCAGCCAAGATATAGGACAGTACTACGAGCAGTACTTC. Translated, it gives CASSQDIGQYYEQYF.

CDR3 sequence reads: CASSGDSWVGEQYF. The CDR3 DNA is TGTGCCAGCAGCGGAGACAGCTGGGTCGGCGAGCAGTACTTC. The V gene is TRBV9, the J gene TRBJ2-7, with D tentatively TRBD1 (5 bases). Germline V gives CDR1 SGDLS, CDR2 YYNGEE. Trimming removed 3 bases from V and 6 bases from J, with 16 bases in between. CDR3 length: 14 amino acids.

The rearrangement joins TRBV7-2 to TRBJ2-7; 7 bases match TRBD2. The CDR3 covers 15 residues. Germline CDR1 and CDR2: SGHTA and FQGNSA. V was pared by 5 bases and J by 6 bases, with 13 bases of the junction left unmatched. DNA of the CDR3: TGTGCCAGCAGCGGTGAACTAGCGATTCGCGCCGAGCAGTACTTC. This sequence encodes CASSGELAIRAEQYF.

The rearrangement joins TRBV12-3 or TRBV12-4 to TRBJ1-2; no definite D call. Trimming cost V 3 bases and J 5 bases, with 16 bases left between them. The CDR3 consists of 15 residues. The CDR3 loop reads CASSLSLGQRYGYTF. The CDR3 DNA reads as TGTGCCAGCAGTTTGAGTTTGGGTCAGAGATATGGCTACACCTTC.

The chain joins TRBV7-9 to TRBJ2-2; 14 bases agree with TRBD2. Germline CDR1 is SEHNR and CDR2 is FQNEAQ (reference sequence). J was trimmed by 8 bases and V by 4 bases; bases with no gene match: 18. This CDR3 comprises 20 residues. CDR3 DNA sequence: TGTGCCAGCAGCTCCCCCGACGGGACTAGCGGGAGCGGGATAGAAGGGGAGCTGTTTTTT. Its protein is CASSSPDGTSGSGIEGELFF.

This clonotype was found a few times. The rearrangement links TRBV11-2 to TRBJ2-3, with a weak D call TRBD1 (9 bases). This CDR3 spans 19 amino acids. Germline loops: CDR1 SGHAT, CDR2 FQNNGV. The V end lost 10 bases, the J end lost 1 base, and 30 bases lay between the germline ends. The CDR3 coding sequence is TGTGCCACCCGACCGGGACAGGGACGGCGGGGGGATGGCACAGATACGCAGTATTTT. It encodes CATRPGQGRRGDGTDTQYF.

The chain carries TRBV5-1 and TRBJ1-2, with 10 bases fitting TRBD1. Germline V gene sequence: CDR1 SGHRS, CDR2 YFSETQ. J lost 3 bases, V lost 3 bases, and 2 bases had no gene match. The CDR3 length is 14 residues. DNA for the CDR3: TGCGCCAGCAGCTGGACAGGGGGGGACTATGGCTACACCTTC. This gives the protein CASSWTGGDYGYTF.

The V call is TRBV13, the J call TRBJ2-1; 7 nucleotides align to TRBD2. The length of the CDR3 is 17 residues. The ends lost 4 bases at V and 3 bases at J; junction bases unmatched: 12. Germline V gene lookup returns CDR1 PRHDT and CDR2 FYEKMQ (reference sequence). CDR3: CASSSVGGTPLYNEQFF. CDR3 bases: TGTGCCAGCAGCTCTGTGGGGGGGACCCCCCTCTACAATGAGCAGTTCTTC. Drawing the rest from reference TRBV13 and TRBJ2-1, the complete variable domain is AAGVIQSPRHLIKEKRETATLKCYPIPRHDTVYWYQQGPGQDPQFLISFYEKMQSDKGSIPDRFSAQQFSDYHSELNMSSLELGDSALYFCASSSVGGTPLYNEQFFGPGTRLTVL.

This sequence joins TRBV7-9 and TRBJ2-7; D assignment may be TRBD1 or TRBD2 (6 bases each). Germline lookup yields CDR1 SEHNR and CDR2 FQNEAQ (reference sequence). Trimming pared 3 bases from V and 4 bases from J, leaving 28 bases between. The CDR3 totals 19 residues. The CDR3 nucleotides read TGTGCCAGCAGCTTCCTGGGGGGCTCCTCAGGGGTTATTCTGTACGAGCAGTACTTC. This encodes CASSFLGGSSGVILYEQYF.

The V and J genes are TRBV18 and TRBJ2-2; D unresolved. The V end lost 0 bases, the J end lost 4 bases, and 9 bases lay between the germline ends. Germline CDR1 KGHSH, CDR2 LQKENI. This CDR3 has 15 residues. This CDR3 reads CASSPPTVVTGELFF. The DNA for the CDR3 is TGTGCCAGCTCACCACCCACAGTAGTCACCGGGGAGCTGTTTTTT.

This clonotype was detected once. The chain is built from TRBV12-3 or TRBV12-4 and TRBJ1-2; D unclear. This CDR3 contains 13 residues. With 5 bases removed from V and 1 base from J, the gap between germline ends came to 8 bases. The CDR3 protein is CASSNSLNYGYTF. The CDR3, as DNA: TGTGCCAGCAGTAATTCGCTTAACTATGGCTACACCTTC.

The chain employs TRBV24-1 and TRBJ2-2, with D unclear. Germline V gene data show CDR1 as KGHDR and CDR2 as SFDVKD. The CDR3 totals 14 residues. The V gene lost 3 bases and the J gene lost 4 bases, with 8 bases spanning the gap. The CDR3 reads CATSDPRFTGELFF. CDR3 DNA sequence: TGTGCCACCAGTGATCCTCGTTTCACCGGGGAGCTGTTTTTT.

This chain uses TRBV2 with TRBJ2-5, with D perhaps TRBD2 (5 bases). This CDR3 has 10 amino acids. CDR1 and CDR2 (germline): SNHLY, FYNNEI. Trimming removed 8 bases from V and 7 bases from J, with 8 bases in between. CDR3 sequence (DNA): TGTGCCAGCGGAGGTGGGACCCAGTACTTC. It specifies CASGGGTQYF.

This chain links TRBV24-1 with TRBJ2-7, with TRBD2 matching over 7 bases. Germline CDR1 and CDR2: KGHDR and SFDVKD. V dropped 6 bases and J dropped 2; count of bases not matched to a gene: 6. CDR3 size: 14 residues. The DNA for the CDR3 is TGTGCCACCAGTCGGAGCGGGACTACCTACGAGCAGTACTTC. It codes for CATSRSGTTYEQYF.

The rearrangement links TRBV29-1 to TRBJ1-4; perhaps TRBD1 as D (5 bases). CDR3 length: 16 residues. The V and J ends lost 2 bases and 8 bases respectively, with 21 bases between them. The germline V gene has CDR1 SQVTM and CDR2 ANQGSEA. CDR3 sequence (DNA): TGCAGCGTTGAAAGCCCGTACGGGAGGGGCGGAGAAAAACTGTTTTTT. Its protein product is CSVESPYGRGGEKLFF.

The chain joins TRBV5-1 to TRBJ1-4; weak D call: TRBD1 (6 bases). V shed 2 bases and J shed 12 bases, with 17 bases lying between them. Germline V lookup: CDR1 SGHRS, CDR2 YFSETQ. The CDR3 loop spans 14 amino acids. CDR3 sequence reads: CASSLKQGVSELFF. For the CDR3, the DNA is TGCGCCAGCAGCTTAAAACAGGGTGTTTCGGAACTGTTTTTT. The whole variable domain, remainder taken from reference TRBV5-1 and TRBJ1-4, is KAGVTQTPRYLIKTRGQQVTLSCSPISGHRSVSWYQQTPGQGLQFLFEYFSETQRNKGNFPGRFSGRQFSNSRSEMNVSTLELGDSALYLCASSLKQGVSELFFGSGTQLSVL.